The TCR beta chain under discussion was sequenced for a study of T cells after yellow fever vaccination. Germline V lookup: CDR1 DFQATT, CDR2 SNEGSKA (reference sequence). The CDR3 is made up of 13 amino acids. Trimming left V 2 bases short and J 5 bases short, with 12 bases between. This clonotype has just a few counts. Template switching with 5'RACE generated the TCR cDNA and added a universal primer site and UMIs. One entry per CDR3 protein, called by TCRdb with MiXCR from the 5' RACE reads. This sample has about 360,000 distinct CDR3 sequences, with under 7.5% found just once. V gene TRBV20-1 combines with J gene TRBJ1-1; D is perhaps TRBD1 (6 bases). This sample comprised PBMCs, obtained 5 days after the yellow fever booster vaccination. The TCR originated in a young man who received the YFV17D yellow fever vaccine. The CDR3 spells CSARRGGRTEAFF. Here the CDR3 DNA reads TGCAGTGCTAGACGCGGGGGGCGGACTGAAGCTTTCTTT.